This T cell receptor beta chain was obtained from a study of regulatory T cells in long-lasting Graves disease. CDR3 regions were amplified by Arm-PCR using iRepertoire HTBI primers to build TCR beta libraries. TCRdb reprocessed the multiplex PCR reads via MiXCR and lists one record per CDR3 protein. This table has fewer than 550,000 distinct CDR3 sequences, around 16% appearing once. The time point was: newly diagnosed GD, antithyroid drugs for less than 3 months. PBMC-extracted RNA yielded the TCR library. CDR3 length: 13 residues. Germline CDR1 KGHSH, CDR2 LQKENI. Trimming left V 3 bases short and J 6 bases short, with 8 bases between. These data were also reused for a study on T cells in Graves' hyperthyroidism and ophthalmopathy.

The source was peripheral blood mononuclear cells (PBMCs), collected at new diagnosis, from a patient treated with antithyroid drugs. The chain carries TRBV18 and TRBJ2-2; no firm D call. The receptor was derived from a woman in her forties or fifties with Graves disease. This CDR3 is CASSPTPAGELFF. CDR3 DNA sequence: TGTGCCAGCTCACCGACTCCAGCCGGGGAGCTGTTTTTT.